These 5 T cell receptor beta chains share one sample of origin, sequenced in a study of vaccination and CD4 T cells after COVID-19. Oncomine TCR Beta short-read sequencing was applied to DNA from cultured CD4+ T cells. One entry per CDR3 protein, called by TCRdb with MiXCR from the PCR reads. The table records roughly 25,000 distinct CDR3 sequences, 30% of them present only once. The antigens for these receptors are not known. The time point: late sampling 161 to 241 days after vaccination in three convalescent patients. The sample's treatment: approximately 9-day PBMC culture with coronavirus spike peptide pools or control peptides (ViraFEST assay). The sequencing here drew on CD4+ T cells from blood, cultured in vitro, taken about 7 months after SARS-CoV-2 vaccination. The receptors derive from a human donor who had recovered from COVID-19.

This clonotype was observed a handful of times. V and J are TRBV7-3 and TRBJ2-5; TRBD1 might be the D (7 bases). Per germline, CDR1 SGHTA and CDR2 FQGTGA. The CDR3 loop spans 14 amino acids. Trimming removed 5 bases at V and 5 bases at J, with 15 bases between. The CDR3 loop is CASSKGSGGETQYF. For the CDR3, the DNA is TGTGCCAGCAGCAAGGGGTCAGGGGGGGAGACCCAGTACTTC. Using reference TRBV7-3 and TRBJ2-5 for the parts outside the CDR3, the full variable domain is GAGVSQTPSNKVTEKGKYVELRCDPISGHTALYWYRQSLGQGPEFLIYFQGTGAADDSGLPNDRFFAVRPEGSVSTLKIQRTERGDSAVYLCASSKGSGGETQYFGPGTRLLVL.

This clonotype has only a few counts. The CDR3 loop reads CSASWREIGDTQYF. CDR3 coding DNA: TGCAGTGCATCATGGCGGGAGATCGGGGATACGCAGTATTTT. The V gene is TRBV20-1, the J gene TRBJ2-3, with 7 positions matching TRBD2. This CDR3 is 14 amino acids long. The germline V gene has CDR1 DFQATT and CDR2 SNEGSKA (reference sequence). After removal of 6 bases from V and 6 bases from J, the junction contained 12 bases not matched to a gene.

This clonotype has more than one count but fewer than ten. The CDR3 DNA sequence: TGCAGTGCTCTGACTAGCGGGAGAACAGATACGCAGTATTTT. Protein: CSALTSGRTDTQYF. The V call is TRBV20-1, the J call TRBJ2-3; 12 nucleotides line up with TRBD2. From germline, CDR1 is DFQATT and CDR2 SNEGSKA (reference sequence). The CDR3 extends over 14 amino acids. V lost 5 bases and J lost 3; bases outside the gene matches: 3.

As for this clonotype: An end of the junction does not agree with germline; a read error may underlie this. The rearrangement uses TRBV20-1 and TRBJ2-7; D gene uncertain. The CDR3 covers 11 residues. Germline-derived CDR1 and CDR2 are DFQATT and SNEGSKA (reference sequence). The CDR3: CSAGDAHEQYF. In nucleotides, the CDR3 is TGCAGTGCTGGAGATGCCCACGAGCAGTACTTC.

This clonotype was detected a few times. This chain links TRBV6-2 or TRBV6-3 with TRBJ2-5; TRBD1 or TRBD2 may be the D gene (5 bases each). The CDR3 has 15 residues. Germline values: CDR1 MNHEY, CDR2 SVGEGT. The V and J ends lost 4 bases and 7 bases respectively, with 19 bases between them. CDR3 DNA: TGTGCCAGCAGTTTGGCAGGGAGAGGTGGGGGGACCCAGTACTTC. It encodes CASSLAGRGGGTQYF.